Listed below are T cell receptor beta chains from one sample, sequenced in a study of OX40 agonist ivuxolimab in advanced cancers. Here immunoSEQ multiplex PCR was the method, and the copy in TCRdb shows in-frame clones only, minus some. Of tens of thousands of clones in the sample, over 75% were seen once. Sequenced material: CD4+ or CD8+ T cells sorted from blood, taken in a trial of the OX40 agonist ivuxolimab. The receptors here all came from an adult with an advanced solid tumor such as melanoma, head and neck, liver or kidney cancer. CDR3s include the opening cysteine and the closing phenylalanine or tryptophan. A D gene is named only where the DNA matches it firmly. For some rows the clone size is stated as once, few or many, or as a class when expanded; others skip it.

V: TRBV7-2
size: NA
D: TRBD1
J: TRBJ1-1
CDR3: CASTAGQWNTEAFF
DNA: TGTGCCAGCACCGCGGGACAGTGGAACACTGAAGCTTTCTTT

V: TRBV7-2
size: NA
D: NA
J: TRBJ2-7
CDR3: CASSPLREQYF
DNA: TGTGCCAGCAGCCCCCTCCGGGAGCAGTACTTC

V: TRBV18
size: NA
D: NA
J: TRBJ1-5
CDR3: CASSPGENQPQHF
DNA: TGTGCCAGCTCACCAGGGGAGAATCAGCCCCAGCATTTT

V: TRBV4-2
size: medium-sized
D: TRBD1
J: TRBJ1-2
CDR3: CASSQVGQGTYGYTF
DNA: TGTGCCAGCAGCCAAGTCGGACAGGGGACCTATGGCTACACCTTC

V: TRBV7-8
size: few
D: TRBD2
J: TRBJ2-5
CDR3: CASSPGTLAGVETQYF
DNA: TGTGCCAGCAGCCCCGGGACCTTAGCGGGAGTAGAGACCCAGTACTTC

V: TRBV10-1
size: NA
D: NA
J: TRBJ1-6
CDR3: CASSVRPWDNSPLHF
DNA: TGCGCCAGCAGCGTCCGACCCTGGGATAATTCACCCCTCCACTTT

V: TRBV27
size: NA
D: NA
J: TRBJ1-1
CDR3: CASSQGFMNTEAFF
DNA: TGTGCCAGCAGTCAGGGCTTCATGAACACTGAAGCTTTCTTT

V: TRBV9
size: NA
D: NA
J: TRBJ2-7
CDR3: CASSVSGSYEQYF
DNA: TGTGCCAGCAGCGTTAGCGGCTCCTACGAGCAGTACTTC

V: TRBV5-5
size: NA
D: NA
J: TRBJ1-1
CDR3: CASSSPDFLNTEAFF
DNA: TGTGCCAGCAGCTCCCCGGACTTTTTAAACACTGAAGCTTTCTTT

V: TRBV6-6
size: NA
D: NA
J: TRBJ1-4
CDR3: CASSYRQGNEKLFF
DNA: TGTGCCAGCAGTTACCGGCAGGGCAATGAAAAACTGTTTTTT

V: TRBV4-2
size: once
D: NA
J: TRBJ1-1
CDR3: CASSLQGMNTEAFF
DNA: TGTGCCAGCAGCTTGCAGGGGATGAACACTGAAGCTTTCTTT

V: TRBV10-3
size: few
D: NA
J: TRBJ1-1
CDR3: CAIGEQALNTEAFF
DNA: TGTGCCATCGGGGAACAGGCCCTGAACACTGAAGCTTTCTTT

V: TRBV5-4
size: NA
D: TRBD2
J: TRBJ2-2
CDR3: CASRAGTTNTGELFF
DNA: TGTGCCAGCAGGGCCGGGACTACTAACACCGGGGAGCTGTTTTTT

V: TRBV7-9
size: NA
D: NA
J: TRBJ1-2
CDR3: CASTFTGPGYGYTF
DNA: TGTGCCAGCACCTTCACAGGGCCGGGATATGGCTACACCTTC

V: TRBV28
size: NA
D: TRBD2
J: TRBJ2-5
CDR3: CASSLPGVAGGGTQYF
DNA: TGTGCCAGCAGTTTACCCGGGGTAGCGGGAGGGGGGACCCAGTACTTC

V: TRBV5-1
size: NA
D: NA
J: TRBJ2-2
CDR3: CASSLGSGTLSGELFF
DNA: TGCGCCAGCAGCCTAGGGTCGGGAACGTTGTCCGGGGAGCTGTTTTTT

V: TRBV27
size: NA
D: NA
J: TRBJ1-5
CDR3: CASSQSGSGSQPQHF
DNA: TGTGCCAGCAGTCAAAGTGGTTCAGGGAGTCAGCCCCAGCATTTT

V: TRBV18
size: NA
D: NA
J: TRBJ2-1
CDR3: CASSPRAGNNEQFF
DNA: TGTGCCAGCTCACCACGGGCAGGGAACAATGAGCAGTTCTTC

V: TRBV19
size: NA
D: NA
J: TRBJ2-2
CDR3: CASSIGQGGTGELFF
DNA: TGTGCCAGTAGTATTGGTCAGGGGGGAACCGGGGAGCTGTTTTTT

V: TRBV5-1
size: NA
D: NA
J: TRBJ2-3
CDR3: CASSLSGGAPDTQYF
DNA: TGCGCCAGCAGCTTGTCTGGCGGGGCCCCAGATACGCAGTATTTT

V: TRBV5-5
size: NA
D: TRBD2
J: TRBJ2-3
CDR3: CASSLGLAGGPADTQYF
DNA: TGTGCCAGCAGCCTAGGACTAGCGGGAGGGCCGGCAGATACGCAGTATTTT

V: TRBV28
size: NA
D: NA
J: TRBJ1-2
CDR3: CASRVAGTRNNYGYTF
DNA: TGTGCCAGCAGGGTAGCCGGAACTCGAAACAACTATGGCTACACCTTC

V: TRBV5-4
size: NA
D: TRBD1
J: TRBJ2-2
CDR3: CASSVGQFTGELFF
DNA: TGTGCCAGCAGCGTGGGACAGTTCACCGGGGAGCTGTTTTTT

V: TRBV28
size: NA
D: TRBD2
J: TRBJ2-3
CDR3: CASSRAGTSGRDTQYF
DNA: TGTGCCAGCAGTCGAGCCGGGACTAGCGGGAGAGATACGCAGTATTTT

V: TRBV5-4
size: NA
D: NA
J: TRBJ1-1
CDR3: CASSQWDTEGMEAFF
DNA: TGTGCCAGCAGCCAATGGGACACGGAGGGTATGGAAGCTTTCTTT

V: TRBV5-1
size: NA
D: NA
J: TRBJ1-1
CDR3: CASSFGPGPADF
DNA: TGCGCCAGCAGCTTTGGACCCGGCCCGGCGGACTTT

V: TRBV18
size: NA
D: NA
J: TRBJ2-7
CDR3: CASSPPTGHSYEQYF
DNA: TGTGCCAGCTCACCACCGACCGGGCACTCCTACGAGCAGTACTTC

V: TRBV7-9
size: NA
D: NA
J: TRBJ2-3
CDR3: CASSLQGPTDTQYF
DNA: TGTGCCAGCAGCTTACAGGGCCCCACAGATACGCAGTATTTT

V: TRBV5-6
size: once
D: NA
J: TRBJ1-3
CDR3: CASSLAGTSGNTIYF
DNA: TGTGCCAGCAGCTTAGCAGGGACCTCTGGAAACACCATATATTTT

V: TRBV6-1
size: few
D: NA
J: TRBJ1-3
CDR3: CASSEAHRFSGNTIYF
DNA: TGTGCCAGCAGTGAAGCGCACCGATTCTCTGGAAACACCATATATTTT

V: TRBV5-1
size: once
D: NA
J: TRBJ1-2
CDR3: CASSLGTAGGGYTF
DNA: TGCGCCAGCAGCTTGGGGACGGCGGGAGGGGGCTACACCTTC

V: TRBV29-1
size: NA
D: NA
J: TRBJ2-5
CDR3: CSVPGTIEETQYF
DNA: TGCAGCGTTCCAGGGACAATCGAAGAGACCCAGTACTTC

V: TRBV2
size: NA
D: NA
J: TRBJ2-7
CDR3: CASSGEGLSYEQYF
DNA: TGTGCCAGCAGTGGCGAAGGTCTCTCCTACGAGCAGTACTTC

V: TRBV4-1
size: once
D: NA
J: TRBJ1-1
CDR3: CASSQGPQAKAEAFF
DNA: TGCGCCAGCAGCCAAGGGCCGCAGGCCAAGGCTGAAGCTTTCTTT

V: TRBV7-6
size: NA
D: TRBD2
J: TRBJ2-6
CDR3: CASSSGGSGANVLTF
DNA: TGTGCCAGCAGCTCGGGGGGTTCTGGGGCCAACGTCCTGACTTTC

V: TRBV5-1
size: NA
D: NA
J: TRBJ1-1
CDR3: CASSLDQGTTEAFF
DNA: TGCGCCAGCAGCTTGGATCAGGGGACCACTGAAGCTTTCTTT